This T cell receptor beta chain derives from a study of regulatory T cells in long-lasting Graves disease. The study, taken as a whole, reports: Accuracy was possibly reduced by small sample size.

The sample holds many counts of this clonotype. The target antigen is unknown. Time point given: newly diagnosed GD, antithyroid drugs for less than 3 months. PBMCs were the source of the RNA used for TCR sequencing. Construction of the TCR beta libraries employed iRepertoire HTBI primers in conjunction with Arm-PCR of CDR3 regions. Each CDR3 protein is one row after TCRdb ran MiXCR on the multiplex PCR reads. Of 250,000 to 300,000 distinct CDR3 sequences in the sample, about 17% were seen once. The same sample was also studied in work on T cells in Graves' hyperthyroidism and ophthalmopathy. That paper states: The study left out patients who had uncontrolled infection, other autoimmune disease, pregnancy or lactation.

The TCR sequence derives from a woman in her 30s with Graves disease. This specimen was peripheral blood mononuclear cells (PBMCs), taken at new diagnosis, from a patient treated with antithyroid drugs.

CDR3 DNA: TGTGCCAGCAGCTTAGGACGCAGGATGGACAATGAGCAGTTCTTC. It encodes CASSLGRRMDNEQFF. The chain carries TRBV7-9 and TRBJ2-1; D remains ambiguous. With 1 base removed from V and 5 bases from J, the gap between germline ends came to 12 bases. The CDR3 sequence is 15 residues long. Germline V gene lookup returns CDR1 SEHNR and CDR2 FQNEAQ (reference sequence). Full variable domain (outside the CDR3, taken from reference TRBV7-9 and TRBJ2-1): DTGVSQNPRHKITKRGQNVTFRCDPISEHNRLYWYRQTLGQGPEFLTYFQNEAQLEKSRLLSDRFSAERPKGSFSTLEIQRTEQGDSAMYLCASSLGRRMDNEQFFGPGTRLTVL.